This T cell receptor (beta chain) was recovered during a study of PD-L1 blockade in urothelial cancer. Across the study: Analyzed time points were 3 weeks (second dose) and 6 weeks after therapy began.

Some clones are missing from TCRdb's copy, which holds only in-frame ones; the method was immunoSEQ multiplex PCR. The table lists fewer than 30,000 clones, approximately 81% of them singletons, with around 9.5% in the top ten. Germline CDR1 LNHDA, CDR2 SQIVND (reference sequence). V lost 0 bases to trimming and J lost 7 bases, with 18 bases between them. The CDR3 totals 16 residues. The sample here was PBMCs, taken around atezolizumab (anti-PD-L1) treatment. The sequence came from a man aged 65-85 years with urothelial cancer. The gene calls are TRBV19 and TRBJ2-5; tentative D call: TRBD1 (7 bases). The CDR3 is CASSIDGGTATLTQYF. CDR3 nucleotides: TGTGCCAGTAGTATAGATGGAGGGACAGCAACTCTGACCCAGTACTTC.